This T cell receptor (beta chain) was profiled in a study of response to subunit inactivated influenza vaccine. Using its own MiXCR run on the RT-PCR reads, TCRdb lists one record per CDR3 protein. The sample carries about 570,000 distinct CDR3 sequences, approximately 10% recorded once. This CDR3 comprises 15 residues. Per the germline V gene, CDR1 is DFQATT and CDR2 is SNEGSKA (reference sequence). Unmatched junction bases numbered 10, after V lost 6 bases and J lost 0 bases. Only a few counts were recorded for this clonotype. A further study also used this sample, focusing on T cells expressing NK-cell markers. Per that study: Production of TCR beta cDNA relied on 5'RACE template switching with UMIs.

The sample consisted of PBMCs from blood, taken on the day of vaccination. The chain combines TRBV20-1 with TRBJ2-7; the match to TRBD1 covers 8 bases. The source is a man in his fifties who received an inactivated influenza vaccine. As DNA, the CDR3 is TGCAGTGCCGTTGGGACAGGCGGTTTCTCCTACGAGCAGTACTTC. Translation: CSAVGTGGFSYEQYF.